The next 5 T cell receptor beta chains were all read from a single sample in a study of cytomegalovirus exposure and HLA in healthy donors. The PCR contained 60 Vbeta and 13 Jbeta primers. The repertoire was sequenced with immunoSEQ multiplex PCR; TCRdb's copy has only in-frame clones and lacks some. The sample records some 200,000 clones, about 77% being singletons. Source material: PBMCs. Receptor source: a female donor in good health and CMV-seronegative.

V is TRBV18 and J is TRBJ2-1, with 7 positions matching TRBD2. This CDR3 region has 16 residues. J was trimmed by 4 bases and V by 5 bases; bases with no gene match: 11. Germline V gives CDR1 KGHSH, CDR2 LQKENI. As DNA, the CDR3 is TGTGCCAGCTCAGCCCCGAGGACGGGACTATACAATGAGCAGTTCTTC. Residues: CASSAPRTGLYNEQFF.

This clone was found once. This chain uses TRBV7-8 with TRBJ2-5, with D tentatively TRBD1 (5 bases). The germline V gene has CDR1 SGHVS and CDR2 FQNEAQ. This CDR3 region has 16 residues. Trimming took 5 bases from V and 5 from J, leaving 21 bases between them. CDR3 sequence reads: CASSRSPPDNGETQYF. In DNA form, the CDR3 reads TGTGCCAGCAGCCGGTCCCCCCCGGACAACGGGGAGACCCAGTACTTC.

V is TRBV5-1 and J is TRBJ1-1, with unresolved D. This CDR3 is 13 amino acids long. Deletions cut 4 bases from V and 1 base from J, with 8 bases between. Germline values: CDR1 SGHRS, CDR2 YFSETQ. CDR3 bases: TGCGCCAGCAGCCATAACAAGAACACTGAAGCTTTCTTT. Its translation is CASSHNKNTEAFF. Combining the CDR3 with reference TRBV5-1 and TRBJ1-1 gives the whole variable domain KAGVTQTPRYLIKTRGQQVTLSCSPISGHRSVSWYQQTPGQGLQFLFEYFSETQRNKGNFPGRFSGRQFSNSRSEMNVSTLELGDSALYLCASSHNKNTEAFFGQGTRLTVV.

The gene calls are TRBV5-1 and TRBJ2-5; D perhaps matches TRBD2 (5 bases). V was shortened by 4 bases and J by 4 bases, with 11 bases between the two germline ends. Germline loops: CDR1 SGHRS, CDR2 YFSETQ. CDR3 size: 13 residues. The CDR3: CASSTLAGETQYF. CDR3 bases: TGCGCCAGCAGCACCCTCGCGGGAGAGACCCAGTACTTC.

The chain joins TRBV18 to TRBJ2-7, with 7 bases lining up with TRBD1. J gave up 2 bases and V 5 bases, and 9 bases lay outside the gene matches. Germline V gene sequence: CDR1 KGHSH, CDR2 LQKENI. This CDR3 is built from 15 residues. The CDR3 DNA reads TGTGCCAGCTCAAAGTACCGGGACAGTACCTACGAGCAGTACTTC. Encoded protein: CASSKYRDSTYEQYF.